The source of this T cell receptor beta chain is a study of cytotoxic CD8 clonotypes in ibrutinib-treated CLL. Germline lookup yields CDR1 MGHRA and CDR2 YSYEKL. CDR3 size: 16 residues. V gave up 6 bases and J gave up 4 bases, with 18 bases separating them. This table comes from immunoSEQ multiplex PCR, and its TCRdb copy is limited to in-frame clones, with some not included. This table holds roughly 300,000 clones, 70% to 80% found once. The sequence came from a human donor with chronic lymphocytic leukemia. The source material was PBMCs, sampled at disease progression, from a patient treated with ibrutinib. The rearrangement links TRBV4-1 to TRBJ2-2; D is perhaps TRBD1 (6 bases). The CDR3 DNA sequence: TGCGCCAGCAGTCATTCCCCGTCGACAGGCACCGGGGAGCTGTTTTTT. Its translation is CASSHSPSTGTGELFF.